This T cell receptor beta chain was obtained from a study of T cells in Graves' hyperthyroidism and ophthalmopathy. Germline CDR1 reads SGHAT; CDR2 reads FQNNGV. V was shortened by 5 bases and J by 4 bases, with 17 bases between the two germline ends. This CDR3 contains 15 residues. Patients were excluded for uncontrolled infection, other autoimmune disease, pregnancy or lactation. This sample holds PBMCs from about 10 ml fresh peripheral blood. Amplification yielded TCR beta CDR3 regions, with RNA transcripts as the source. The HTBI set primed first-round TCR CDR3 RT-PCR. A single record per CDR3 protein comes from TCRdb applying MiXCR to the multiplex PCR reads. The sample consists of roughly 350,000 distinct CDR3 sequences, more than 14% of them appearing once. This clonotype appeared many times.

V and J are TRBV11-2 and TRBJ1-2, with D perhaps TRBD1 (6 bases). Sequenced input: blood. This receptor was obtained from a woman aged 25 to 39 with Graves' ophthalmopathy. CDR3 sequence: CASSIDRSLPYGYTF. CDR3 DNA: TGTGCCAGCAGCATTGACAGGAGTCTACCCTATGGCTACACCTTC.